This T cell receptor beta chain was found in a study of blood T cell repertoires in COVID-19 (dated by TCRdb to the early 2020s). Turning to the overall study: Samples covering the acute and convalescent phases of COVID-19 were provided by collaborators in the United States, Italy and Spain. The prospective study material was composed of cDNA or gDNA derived from T cells, B-cell-depleted T cells, or PBMCs. Deeply sampled blood TCRbeta repertoires from subjects exposed to, actively infected with, or recovered from COVID-19 were included in the dataset. The repertoires were released in a freely available public database meant as a resource for research on the immune response to SARS-CoV-2. The samples were drawn from the first 160 participants of the ongoing ImmuneRACE study and from about 1,200 subjects provided by 6 global collaborators. Nearly every sample came with metadata listing a de-identified subject ID, COVID-19 status, age in years and sex. Where HLA class I and class II types were available, the types were taken from metadata supplied by the sample provider, not from assay-based typing. The full study reports these points: The amount of clinical and demographic metadata varied by source and participant and was provided uncurated.

This clone has a handful of counts. The antigen it recognizes is unknown. No base quality values were provided; no much bigger clone lies one nucleotide off. The CDR3 sequence holds 16 residues, the cysteine and phenylalanine included. Just CDR3 DNA is preserved here, 48 bases in frame from base 1. V lost 5 bases and J lost 9 bases, and the count of bases not matched to a germline gene is 17. As encoded in the germline V gene (reference sequence), CDR1 is MNHEY while CDR2 is SMNVEV. Participants in the prospective study were enrolled through a virtual design, were aged 18 to 89 years, and lived in roughly 25 United States geographic areas. To assign participants to cohorts, the prospective study relied on clinical history that participants themselves reported in a screening survey and a study questionnaire. ImmuneRACE Cohort 3 recovered participants were defined by two consecutive negative NP/OP PCR tests, healthcare professional clearance, or symptom resolution. In the prospective study, mobile phlebotomists collected whole blood, serum and a nasopharyngeal or oropharyngeal swab from each participant. Additional blood draws and questionnaires over an approximately two-month period could optionally be provided by prospective study participants. Prospective study blood samples were shipped either frozen or at room temperature before DNA extraction.

The immunoSEQ Assay, a bias-controlled multiplex PCR, was used to amplify TCRbeta CDR3 regions from genomic DNA. The original pipeline was this. The number of nucleated cells in each sample was estimated from the amplification of reference gene primers within the assay. To quantify the absolute abundance of each unique TCRbeta CDR3 rearrangement, sequence reads were collapsed and filtered. For each sample, productive Simpson clonality was calculated as the square root of Simpson's diversity index across productive rearrangements. In its TCRdb copy, this immuneACCESS table keeps in-frame sequences only and misses some clones. Where compared with another copy, unresolved V genes explain less than half of these, and the others have no known cause. That table gives V, J and clone size, and the DNA gave D and trimming. The sample records more than 250,000 clones, roughly 90% of which are singletons. The ten largest clones represent about 18% of the sample.

This chain is built from TRBV27 and TRBJ1-2, with TRBD1 identical over 8 junction bases. The sequenced sample consisted of PBMCs or T cells enriched from blood (not recorded which). This receptor was obtained from a woman in her thirties who had recovered from COVID-19. The CDR3 region has the sequence CASSPVTDRGKGRYTF. The DNA reads TGTGCCAGCAGTCCCGTTACTGACAGGGGAAAGGGGCGCTACACCTTC.